This entry describes one T cell receptor beta chain. Its target is not known. This sample is part of a study of T cell responses to AZD1222 COVID-19 vaccine. General observations from the study: Only six or seven AZD1222 recipients tested seropositive at baseline. Mapped onto spike, vaccine-associated CD4 TCRs spanned it and were dominant at 160-218 and 743-854. Clonal diversity may have been underestimated in mostly white British donors.

Germline V gene data show CDR1 as MGHRA and CDR2 as YSYEKL. V lost 0 bases and J lost 5; bases outside the gene matches: 7. The CDR3 covers 16 residues. The repertoire was sequenced with immunoSEQ multiplex PCR; TCRdb's copy has only in-frame clones and lacks some. The sample holds around 160,000 clones, roughly 89% seen once. The sequences come from peripheral blood, collected on day 0 of AZD1222 vaccination. The chain carries TRBV4-1 and TRBJ2-5; TRBD1 matches 9 bases. The sequence was collected from an adult in good health. The CDR3 DNA follows: TGCGCCAGCAGCCAAGATGGACAGGGGTTTGGGGAGACCCAGTACTTC. Amino acid sequence: CASSQDGQGFGETQYF.